The T cell receptor beta chain described here comes from a study of EBV T-cell therapy then PD-1 blockade in nasopharyngeal carcinoma. Points on this clone: Its antigen is still unknown.

Produced via immunoSEQ multiplex PCR; TCRdb's table is partial and in-frame only. The table has more than 20,000 clones, about four fifths seen once. The CDR3 is made up of 14 amino acids. CDR1 and CDR2 (germline): LNHNV, YYDKDF (reference sequence). The V gene lost 0 bases and the J gene lost 6 bases, with 8 bases spanning the gap. Treatment reported: AdE1-LMPpoly-expanded autologous EBV-specific T-cell therapy followed by anti-PD-1 nivolumab. This specimen consisted of CD8+ T cells from blood, obtained at day -245 from a patient whose treatment included autologous EBV-specific T cells and nivolumab. The V gene is TRBV15, the J gene TRBJ2-2, with D perhaps TRBD2 (6 bases). The receptor comes from a man aged 40-50 years with nasopharyngeal carcinoma. The chain's CDR3 is CATSRERGAGELFF. The CDR3 nucleotides read TGTGCCACCAGCAGAGAGCGGGGTGCCGGGGAGCTGTTTTTT. Drawing the rest from reference TRBV15 and TRBJ2-2, the complete variable domain is DAMVIQNPRYQVTQFGKPVTLSCSQTLNHNVMYWYQQKSSQAPKLLFHYYDKDFNNEADTPDNFQSRRPNTSFCFLDIRSPGLGDTAMYLCATSRERGAGELFFGEGSRLTVL.